The clone carrying this T cell receptor (beta chain) was seen ten or more times. Antigen specificity is unknown. This entry belongs to a study of identical twins. Study-wide findings and caveats: Findings depended on cross-sectional statistics rather than tracking the same donors. Insertion counts were lower in abundant cord blood beta clonotypes, a trend that memory repertoires did not show. The degree of excess twin sharing was weaker in beta out-of-frame sequences.

Each cDNA held unique molecular identifiers, and template switching gave it a universal primer site. TCRdb independently ran MiXCR on the 5' RACE reads; one entry per CDR3 protein. Among about 200,000 distinct CDR3 sequences listed, 6.5% to 8.5% were seen once. V lost 2 bases and J 3 bases, leaving 6 bases between the germline ends. The CDR3 covers 13 residues. Germline V gene data show CDR1 as WNHNN and CDR2 as SYGVQD (reference sequence). These same records also appear under a second study, on yellow fever vaccine responses in identical twins.

The source material was memory (CD45RO+) T cells sorted from blood. This TCR came from a woman in her late teens or twenties in good health. V is TRBV10-1 and J is TRBJ2-3; D not certain. CDR3 sequence: CASSEMSTDTQYF. Written as DNA, the CDR3 is TGCGCCAGCAGTGAGATGTCTACAGATACGCAGTATTTT.